These T cell receptor beta chains were read from a single sample in a study of shared clonotypes between healthy human individuals. Libraries were prepared by immunoSEQ multiplex PCR; TCRdb keeps only in-frame clonotypes and omits some of them. The sample consists of just under 350,000 clones, around four fifths of them appearing once. Material: memory CD4+ T cells sorted from blood. These TCRs come from a man aged 30 to 39 in good health. Each CDR3 is given with its conserved first and last residue. The D gene is left open where the match is weak. Size is stated for part of the rows, as once, few or many counts, or as a class when the clone is expanded.

D gene	CDR3 length	V gene	J gene	clone size	CDR3 protein	CDR3 DNA
NA	13	TRBV6-4	TRBJ1-3	few	CASIPGFGNTIYF	TGTGCCAGCATCCCAGGGTTTGGAAACACCATATATTTT
NA	14	TRBV2	TRBJ2-3	NA	CASSGGMRTDTQYF	TGTGCCAGCTCCGGGGGCATGAGAACAGATACGCAGTATTTT
TRBD2	14	TRBV7-7	TRBJ2-1	NA	CASSLLGLANEQFF	TGTGCCAGCAGCTTACTCGGACTAGCTAATGAGCAGTTCTTC
NA	14	TRBV7-9	TRBJ2-7	NA	CASSLGAGWDEQYF	TGTGCCAGCAGCTTAGGAGCAGGGTGGGACGAGCAGTACTTC
NA	13	TRBV27	TRBJ2-5	NA	CASSTRSQETQYF	TGTGCCAGCAGTACTAGGTCCCAAGAGACCCAGTACTTC
TRBD2	19	TRBV7-3	TRBJ2-7	NA	CASSSIADQPGGNSYEQYF	TGTGCCAGCAGCTCGATTGCTGACCAGCCCGGGGGGAACTCCTACGAGCAGTACTTC
TRBD1	19	TRBV27	TRBJ2-2	few	CASSLIGATGGRDTGELFF	TGTGCCAGCAGTTTAATAGGGGCTACAGGGGGTAGGGACACCGGGGAGCTGTTTTTT
TRBD1	15	TRBV5-5	TRBJ1-4	few	CASSLSDRGHEKLFF	TGTGCCAGCAGCTTATCGGACAGGGGGCACGAAAAACTGTTTTTT
NA	15	TRBV7-9	TRBJ1-5	few	CASSLGDTNNQPQHF	TGTGCCAGCAGCTTAGGGGACACCAACAATCAGCCCCAGCATTTT
TRBD1	15	TRBV11-2	TRBJ2-7	NA	CASSLGPLRDRVQYF	TGTGCCAGCAGCTTAGGGCCCCTCCGGGACAGGGTGCAGTACTTC
TRBD2	16	TRBV5-4	TRBJ2-2	NA	CASSSGTSAFTGELFF	TGTGCCAGCAGTTCCGGGACTAGCGCTTTCACCGGGGAGCTGTTTTTT
NA	14	TRBV5-6	TRBJ2-2	NA	CASTPAGRPEELFF	TGTGCCAGCACCCCGGCGGGCAGGCCGGAGGAGCTGTTTTTT
NA	14	TRBV19	TRBJ2-5	once	CASSQRRGKETQYF	TGTGCCAGTAGTCAAAGACGTGGTAAGGAGACCCAGTACTTC